This T cell receptor (beta chain) was documented in a study of glioma-infiltrating T cells. Findings of the study overall: CDR3 overlap between tissue and blood was very small. Gliomas, especially low-grade, showed above-expected tissue-blood divergence; non-neoplastic patients showed below.

The germline V gene encodes CDR1 MGHDK and CDR2 SYGVNS. The CDR3 is 17 amino acids. V shed 4 bases and J 5 bases; nucleotides not matched to a gene: 13. In regard to this clonotype: Its target is unknown.

TCR alpha and beta CDR3 regions were amplified from RNA using iRepertoire nested multiplex PCR. Tissue mRNA or PBMC total RNA, roughly 100-400 ng, went into one-step reverse transcription and amplification. TCRdb re-called the multiplex PCR reads with MiXCR, one entry per CDR3 protein. The sample holds fewer than 200,000 distinct CDR3 sequences, about 47% seen once. The rearrangement links TRBV25-1 to TRBJ2-1; 8 bases align to TRBD2. Sequencing input: glioma tissue, nonneoplastic brain tissue, or PBMCs (not recorded which). The source of this sequence is a human donor with low-grade glioma or glioblastoma, undergoing nonglioma brain surgery, or in good health (not recorded which). In DNA, the CDR3 is TGTGCCAGCAGTGTCAGGATAGCGGGGAAGGCTGACAATGAGCAGTTCTTC. Encoded protein: CASSVRIAGKADNEQFF.